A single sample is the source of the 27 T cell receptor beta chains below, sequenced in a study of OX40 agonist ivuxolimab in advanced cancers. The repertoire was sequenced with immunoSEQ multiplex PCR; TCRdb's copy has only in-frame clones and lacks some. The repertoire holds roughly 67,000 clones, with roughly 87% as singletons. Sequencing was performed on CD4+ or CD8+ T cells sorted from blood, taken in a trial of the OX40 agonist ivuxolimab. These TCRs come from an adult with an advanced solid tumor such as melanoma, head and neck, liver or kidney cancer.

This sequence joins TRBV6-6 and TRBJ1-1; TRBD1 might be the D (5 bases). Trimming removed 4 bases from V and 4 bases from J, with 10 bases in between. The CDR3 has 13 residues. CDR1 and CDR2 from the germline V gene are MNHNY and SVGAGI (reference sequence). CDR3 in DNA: TGTGCCAGCAGTTTAGAGGGGAGCACTGAAGCTTTCTTT. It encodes CASSLEGSTEAFF.

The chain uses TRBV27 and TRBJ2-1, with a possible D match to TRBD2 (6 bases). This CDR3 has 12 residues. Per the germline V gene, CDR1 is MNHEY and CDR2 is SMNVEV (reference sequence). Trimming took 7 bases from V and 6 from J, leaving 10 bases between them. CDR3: CASTAGTNEQFF. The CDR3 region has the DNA TGTGCCAGCACGGCGGGGACCAATGAGCAGTTCTTC.

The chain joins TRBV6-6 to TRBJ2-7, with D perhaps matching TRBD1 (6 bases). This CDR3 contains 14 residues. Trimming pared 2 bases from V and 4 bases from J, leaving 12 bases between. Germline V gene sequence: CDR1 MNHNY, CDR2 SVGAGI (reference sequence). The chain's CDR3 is CASSYDRQGYEQYF. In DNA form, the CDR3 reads TGTGCCAGCAGTTACGATAGGCAGGGGTACGAGCAGTACTTC.

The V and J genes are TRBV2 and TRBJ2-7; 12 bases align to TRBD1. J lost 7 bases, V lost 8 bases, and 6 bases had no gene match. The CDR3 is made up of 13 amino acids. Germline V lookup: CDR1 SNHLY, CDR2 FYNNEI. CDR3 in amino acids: CASGGDRGREQYF. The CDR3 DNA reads TGTGCCAGCGGGGGGGACAGGGGGCGAGAGCAGTACTTC.

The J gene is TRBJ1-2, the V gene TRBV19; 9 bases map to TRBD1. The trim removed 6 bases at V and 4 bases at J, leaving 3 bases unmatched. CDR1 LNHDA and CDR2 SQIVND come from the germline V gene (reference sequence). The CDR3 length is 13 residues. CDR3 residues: CASSLTGGYGYTF. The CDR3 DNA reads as TGTGCCAGTAGCCTGACAGGGGGCTATGGCTACACCTTC. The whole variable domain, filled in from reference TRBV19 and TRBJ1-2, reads DGGITQSPKYLFRKEGQNVTLSCEQNLNHDAMYWYRQDPGQGLRLIYYSQIVNDFQKGDIAEGYSVSREKKESFPLTVTSAQKNPTAFYLCASSLTGGYGYTFGSGTRLTVV.

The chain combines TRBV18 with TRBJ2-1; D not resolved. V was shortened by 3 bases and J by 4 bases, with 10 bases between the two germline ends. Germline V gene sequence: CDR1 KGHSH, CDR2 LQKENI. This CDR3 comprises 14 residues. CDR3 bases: TGTGCCAGCTCACCCGCGGCCACTTACAATGAGCAGTTCTTC. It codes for CASSPAATYNEQFF.

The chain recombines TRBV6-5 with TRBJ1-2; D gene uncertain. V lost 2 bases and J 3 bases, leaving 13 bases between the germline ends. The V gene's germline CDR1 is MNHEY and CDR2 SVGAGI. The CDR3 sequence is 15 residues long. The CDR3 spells CASSYGQALHYGYTF. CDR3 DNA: TGTGCCAGCAGTTACGGGCAGGCACTTCACTATGGCTACACCTTC.

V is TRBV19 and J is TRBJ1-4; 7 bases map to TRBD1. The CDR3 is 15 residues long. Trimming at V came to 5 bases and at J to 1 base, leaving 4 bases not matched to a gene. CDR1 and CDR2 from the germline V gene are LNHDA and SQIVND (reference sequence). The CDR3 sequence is CASSVNRGTNEKLFF. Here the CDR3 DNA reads TGTGCCAGTAGTGTTAACAGGGGAACTAATGAAAAACTGTTTTTT.

The CDR3 reads CSVGGFGGVRANVLTF. DNA of the CDR3: TGCAGCGTTGGAGGCTTCGGGGGCGTCAGGGCCAACGTCCTGACTTTC. The chain has TRBV29-1 and TRBJ2-6; perhaps D is TRBD1 or TRBD2 (6 bases each). CDR3 length: 16 residues. CDR1 is SQVTM and CDR2 is ANQGSEA in the germline V gene. V gave up 4 bases and J gave up 5 bases, with 18 bases separating them.

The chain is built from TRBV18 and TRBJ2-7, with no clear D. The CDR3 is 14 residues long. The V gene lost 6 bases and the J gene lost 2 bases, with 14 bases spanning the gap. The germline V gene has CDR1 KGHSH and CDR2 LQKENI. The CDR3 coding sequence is TGTGCCAGCTCGCAACCAGGACCGGCCTACGAGCAGTACTTC. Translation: CASSQPGPAYEQYF.

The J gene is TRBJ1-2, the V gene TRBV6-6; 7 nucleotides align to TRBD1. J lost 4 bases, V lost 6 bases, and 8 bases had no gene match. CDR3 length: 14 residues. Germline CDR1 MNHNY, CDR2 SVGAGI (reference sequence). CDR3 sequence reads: CASRQTGDPYGYTF. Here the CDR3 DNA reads TGTGCCAGCAGGCAAACAGGGGACCCCTATGGCTACACCTTC.

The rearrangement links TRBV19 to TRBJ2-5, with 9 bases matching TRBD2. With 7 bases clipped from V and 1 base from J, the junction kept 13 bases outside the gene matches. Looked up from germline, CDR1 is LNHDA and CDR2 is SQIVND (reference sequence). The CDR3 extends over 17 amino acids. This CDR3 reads CASTWGLAGAFQETQYF. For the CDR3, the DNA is TGTGCCAGTACCTGGGGGTTAGCGGGGGCTTTCCAAGAGACCCAGTACTTC.

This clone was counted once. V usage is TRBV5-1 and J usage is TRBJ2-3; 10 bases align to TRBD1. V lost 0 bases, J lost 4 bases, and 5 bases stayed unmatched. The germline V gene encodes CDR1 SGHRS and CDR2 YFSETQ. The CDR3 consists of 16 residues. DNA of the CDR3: TGCGCCAGCAGCTTGGCCGGGACAGGGGAGTCAGATACGCAGTATTTT. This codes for CASSLAGTGESDTQYF.

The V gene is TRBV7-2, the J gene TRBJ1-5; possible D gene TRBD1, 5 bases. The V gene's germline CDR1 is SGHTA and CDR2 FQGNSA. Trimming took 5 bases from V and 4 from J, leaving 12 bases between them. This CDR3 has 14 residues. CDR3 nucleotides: TGTGCCAGCAGCCCTAGTGGGGGGAATCAGCCCCAGCATTTT. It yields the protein CASSPSGGNQPQHF.

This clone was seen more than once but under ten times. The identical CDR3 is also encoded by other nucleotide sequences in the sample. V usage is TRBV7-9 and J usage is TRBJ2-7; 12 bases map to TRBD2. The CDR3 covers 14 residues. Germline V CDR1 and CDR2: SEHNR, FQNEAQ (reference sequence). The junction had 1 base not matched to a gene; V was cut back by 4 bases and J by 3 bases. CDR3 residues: CASSSGLAGYEQYF. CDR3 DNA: TGTGCCAGCAGCTCGGGACTAGCGGGCTACGAGCAGTACTTC.

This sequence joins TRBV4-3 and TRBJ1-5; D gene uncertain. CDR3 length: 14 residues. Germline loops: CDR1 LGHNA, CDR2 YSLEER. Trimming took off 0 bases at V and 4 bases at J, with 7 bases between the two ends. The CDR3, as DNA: TGCGCCAGCAGCCAAGATTGGAGGAATCAGCCCCAGCATTTT. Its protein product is CASSQDWRNQPQHF.

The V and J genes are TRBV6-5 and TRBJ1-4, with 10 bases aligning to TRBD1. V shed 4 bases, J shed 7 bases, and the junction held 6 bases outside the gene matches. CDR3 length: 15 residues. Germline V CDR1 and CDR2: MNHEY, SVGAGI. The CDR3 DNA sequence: TGTGCCAGCAGTTGGGGGACAGGGGTTTCTGAAAAACTGTTTTTT. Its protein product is CASSWGTGVSEKLFF.

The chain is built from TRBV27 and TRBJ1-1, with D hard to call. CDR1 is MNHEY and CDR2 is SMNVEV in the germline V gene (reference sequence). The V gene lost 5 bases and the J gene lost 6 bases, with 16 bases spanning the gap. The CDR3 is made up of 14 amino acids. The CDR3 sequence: CASSPLTGLAEAFF. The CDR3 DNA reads TGTGCCAGCAGTCCATTGACGGGTCTCGCTGAAGCTTTCTTT.

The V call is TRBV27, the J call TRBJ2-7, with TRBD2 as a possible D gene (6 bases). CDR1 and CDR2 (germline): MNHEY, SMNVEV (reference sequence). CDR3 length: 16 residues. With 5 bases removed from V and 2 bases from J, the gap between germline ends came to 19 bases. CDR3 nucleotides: TGTGCCAGCAGTAAGGGCTACGGGGGTCTAGCCTACGAGCAGTACTTC. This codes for CASSKGYGGLAYEQYF.

For the CDR3, the DNA is TGTGCCAGCAGCCCGGGACAGGGGGCGTCGAATGAGCAGTTCTTC. This codes for CASSPGQGASNEQFF. The V call is TRBV7-3, the J call TRBJ2-1; 12 nucleotides match TRBD1. This CDR3 comprises 15 residues. Trimming removed 5 bases from V and 7 bases from J; junction bases left unmatched: 6. Germline V gene lookup returns CDR1 SGHTA and CDR2 FQGTGA.

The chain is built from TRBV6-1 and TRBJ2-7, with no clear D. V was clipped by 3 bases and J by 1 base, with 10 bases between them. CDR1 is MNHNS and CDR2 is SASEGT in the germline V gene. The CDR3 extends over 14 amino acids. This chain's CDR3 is CASSDLTVSYEQYF. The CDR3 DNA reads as TGTGCCAGCAGTGACTTAACAGTTTCCTACGAGCAGTACTTC.

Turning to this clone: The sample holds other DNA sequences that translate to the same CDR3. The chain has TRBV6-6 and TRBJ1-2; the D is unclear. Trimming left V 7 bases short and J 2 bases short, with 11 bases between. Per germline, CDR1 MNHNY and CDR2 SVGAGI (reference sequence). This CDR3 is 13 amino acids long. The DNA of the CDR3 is TGTGCCAGCAATCAGGACGGGAACTATGGCTACACCTTC. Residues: CASNQDGNYGYTF.

In DNA, the CDR3 is TGTGCCAGCAGCTTAGAGGGGACTAGCCGAACAGATACGCAGTATTTT. Translation gives CASSLEGTSRTDTQYF. The genes are TRBV7-2 and TRBJ2-3, with 9 nucleotides matching TRBD2. The J segment lost 3 bases and the V segment lost 1 base, leaving 5 bases of the junction unmatched. This CDR3 is 16 amino acids long. The germline V gene has CDR1 SGHTA and CDR2 FQGNSA.

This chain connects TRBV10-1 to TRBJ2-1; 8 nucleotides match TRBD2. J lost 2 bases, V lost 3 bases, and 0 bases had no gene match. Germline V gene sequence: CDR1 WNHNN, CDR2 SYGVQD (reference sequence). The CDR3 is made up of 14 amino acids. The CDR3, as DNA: TGCGCCAGCAGTGAAGCGGGGGCCTACAATGAGCAGTTCTTC. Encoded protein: CASSEAGAYNEQFF.

CDR3 nucleotides: TGTGCCAGTAGCGCCGGGACAGCAGAAAAACTGTTTTTT. Its protein is CASSAGTAEKLFF. This chain uses TRBV19 with TRBJ1-4, with 7 bases lining up with TRBD1. Germline loops: CDR1 LNHDA, CDR2 SQIVND (reference sequence). CDR3 length: 13 amino acids. Losses at the gene ends were 6 bases for V and 8 bases for J; bases not matched to a gene: 6.

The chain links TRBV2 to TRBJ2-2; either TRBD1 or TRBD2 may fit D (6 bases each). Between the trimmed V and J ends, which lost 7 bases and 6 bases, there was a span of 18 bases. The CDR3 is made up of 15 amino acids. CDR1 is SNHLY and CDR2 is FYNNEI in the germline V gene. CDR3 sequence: CASTLRGTPPGELFF. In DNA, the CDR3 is TGTGCCAGCACCCTAAGGGGGACTCCCCCCGGGGAGCTGTTTTTT.

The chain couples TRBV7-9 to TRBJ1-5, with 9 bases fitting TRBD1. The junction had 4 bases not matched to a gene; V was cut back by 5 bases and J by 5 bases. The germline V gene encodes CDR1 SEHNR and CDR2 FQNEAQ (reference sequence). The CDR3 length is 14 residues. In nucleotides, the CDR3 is TGTGCCAGCAGCACACAGGGGGCTGATCAGCCCCAGCATTTT. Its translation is CASSTQGADQPQHF.